This T cell receptor (beta chain) was found in a study of blood T cell repertoires in COVID-19. Overall study context: COVID-19 samples from acute and convalescent phases originated in the United States, Italy and Spain.

Measured with immunoSEQ multiplex PCR; TCRdb has only the in-frame clones, and not every one. This table holds 60,000 to 75,000 clones, 79% found once. Germline V gene data show CDR1 as SGHNT and CDR2 as YYREEE (reference sequence). This CDR3 contains 14 residues. Trimming took off 4 bases at V and 2 bases at J, with 13 bases between the two ends. The chain is built from TRBV5-4 and TRBJ2-7, with unresolved D. The TCR originated in a woman in her 70s with acute or convalescent COVID-19. The specimen was peripheral blood. In DNA form, the CDR3 reads TGTGCCAGCAGCCCCAGTTGGGCTCCCTACGAGCAGTACTTC. It yields the protein CASSPSWAPYEQYF.